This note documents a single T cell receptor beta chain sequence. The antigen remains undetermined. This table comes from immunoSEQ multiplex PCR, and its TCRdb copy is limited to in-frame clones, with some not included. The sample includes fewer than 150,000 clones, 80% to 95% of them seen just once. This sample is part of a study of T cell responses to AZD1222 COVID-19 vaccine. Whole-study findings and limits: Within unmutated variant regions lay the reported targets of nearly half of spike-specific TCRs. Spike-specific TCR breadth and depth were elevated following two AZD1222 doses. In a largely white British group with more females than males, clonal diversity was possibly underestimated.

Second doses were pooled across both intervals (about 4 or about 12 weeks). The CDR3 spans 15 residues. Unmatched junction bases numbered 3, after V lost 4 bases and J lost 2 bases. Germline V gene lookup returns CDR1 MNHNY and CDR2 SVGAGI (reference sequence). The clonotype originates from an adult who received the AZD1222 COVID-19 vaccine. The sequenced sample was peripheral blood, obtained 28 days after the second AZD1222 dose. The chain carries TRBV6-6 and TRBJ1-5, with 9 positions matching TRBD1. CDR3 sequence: CASSWGQGRNQPQHF. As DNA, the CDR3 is TGTGCCAGCAGTTGGGGACAGGGCCGCAATCAGCCCCAGCATTTT.